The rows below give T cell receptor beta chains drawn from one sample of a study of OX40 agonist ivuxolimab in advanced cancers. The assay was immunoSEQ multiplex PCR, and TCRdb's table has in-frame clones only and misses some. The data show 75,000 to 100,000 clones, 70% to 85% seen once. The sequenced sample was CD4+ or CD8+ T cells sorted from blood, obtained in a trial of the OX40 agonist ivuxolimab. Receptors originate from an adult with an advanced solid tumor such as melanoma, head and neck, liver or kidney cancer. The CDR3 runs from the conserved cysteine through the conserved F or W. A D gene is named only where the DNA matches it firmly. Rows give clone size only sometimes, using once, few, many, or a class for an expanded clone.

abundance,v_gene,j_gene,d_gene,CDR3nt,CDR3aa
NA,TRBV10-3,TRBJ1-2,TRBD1,TGTGCCATCAGGGACAGGGGAAGCTATGGCTACACCTTC,CAIRDRGSYGYTF
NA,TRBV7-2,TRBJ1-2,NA,TGTGCCAGCAGCTTAGATGTGAGAGCTAACTATGGCTACACCTTC,CASSLDVRANYGYTF
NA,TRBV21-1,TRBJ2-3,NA,TGTGCCAGCAGCCCTCCTCTAGCGGATTCTAGCACAGATACGCAGTATTTT,CASSPPLADSSTDTQYF
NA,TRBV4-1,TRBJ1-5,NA,TGCGCCAGCAGCCAAGAAGGGACCGACCAGCCCCAGCATTTT,CASSQEGTDQPQHF
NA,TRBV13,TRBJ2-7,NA,TGTGCCAGCAGCTCCGGGGGGCGAGGGCAGTACTTC,CASSSGGRGQYF
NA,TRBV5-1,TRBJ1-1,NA,TGCGCCAGCAGCTTCGGGGCGGGGACTGAAGCTTTCTTT,CASSFGAGTEAFF
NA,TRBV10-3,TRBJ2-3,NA,TGTGCCATCAGTGAGGAGAAGGTAGGCACAGATACGCAGTATTTT,CAISEEKVGTDTQYF
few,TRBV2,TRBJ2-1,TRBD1,TGTGCCAGCAGAACACAGGGGCCGAACAATGAGCAGTTCTTC,CASRTQGPNNEQFF
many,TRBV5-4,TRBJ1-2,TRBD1,TGTGCCAGCAGCCTTGGGACAGGGCGAGAGAGAAACTATGGCTACACCTTC,CASSLGTGRERNYGYTF
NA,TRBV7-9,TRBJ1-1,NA,TGTGCCAGCAGCTTAGTTATGAACACTGAAGCTTTCTTT,CASSLVMNTEAFF
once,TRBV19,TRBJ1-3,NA,TGTGCCAGTAGCATGAGGGGCCTTCCCCCTGGAAACACCATATATTTT,CASSMRGLPPGNTIYF
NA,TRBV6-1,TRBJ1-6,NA,TGTGCCAGCAGTGAAGCCCAGGGCTATAATTCACCCCTCCACTTT,CASSEAQGYNSPLHF
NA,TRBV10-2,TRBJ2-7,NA,TGCGCCCAGCCCCGAGAAATACAGGGCTGCGAGCAGTACTTC,CAQPREIQGCEQYF
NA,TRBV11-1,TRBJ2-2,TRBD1,TGTGCCAGCAGCCGGGACAGCGGGGAGCTGTTTTTT,CASSRDSGELFF
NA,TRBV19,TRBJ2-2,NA,TGTGCCAGCCGGGACCTTTTCCCCGGGGAGCTGTTTTTT,CASRDLFPGELFF
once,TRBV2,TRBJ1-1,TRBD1,TGTGCCAGCAGTGCGGGACAGAGGAACACTGAAGCTTTCTTT,CASSAGQRNTEAFF
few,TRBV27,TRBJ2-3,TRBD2,TGTGCCAGCAGGCTACTAGCGGGAGGGACAGATACGCAGTATTTT,CASRLLAGGTDTQYF
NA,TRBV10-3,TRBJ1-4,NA,TGTGCCATCAGTGGAGACACTAATGAAAAACTGTTTTTT,CAISGDTNEKLFF
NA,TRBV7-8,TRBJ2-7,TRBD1,TGTGCCAGCAGCCCGGGGACAGGGAACCTCTACGAGCAGTACTTC,CASSPGTGNLYEQYF
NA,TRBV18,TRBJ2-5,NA,TGTGCCAGCTCAGCCTCACTGGAAAGCGGGGAGACCCAGTACTTC,CASSASLESGETQYF